A selection of T cell receptor beta chains follows, all from one sample in a study of control samples from healthy donors and cancer patients. Libraries were prepared by immunoSEQ multiplex PCR; TCRdb keeps only in-frame clonotypes and omits some of them. The table includes about 120,000 clones, around 89% detected once. The sequenced sample was blood. The source is a woman in her seventies in good health. CDR3s include the opening cysteine and the closing phenylalanine or tryptophan. The D gene is left open where the match is weak. Clone size is stated in some rows and not others, as once, few, many or a class when expanded.

TRBD1,TRBV10-3,NA,TRBJ1-5,TGTGCCATCAGTACACAGGGGGGGAATCAGCCCCAGCATTTT,CAISTQGGNQPQHF
NA,TRBV6-5,NA,TRBJ2-5,TGTGCCAGCATCTGGGAGACCCAGTACTTC,CASIWETQYF
NA,TRBV27,NA,TRBJ2-7,TGTGCCAGCAGTTTGAGAGGGGCCTACGAGCAGTACTTC,CASSLRGAYEQYF
NA,TRBV4-2,once,TRBJ1-2,TGTGCCAGCAGCCAAGGGGAGGGCTATGGCTACACCTTC,CASSQGEGYGYTF
TRBD2,TRBV9,NA,TRBJ2-1,TGTGCCAGCAGCGTAGGGGTGACTAGCGGGGGTAGGTCCTACAATGAGCAGTTCTTC,CASSVGVTSGGRSYNEQFF
TRBD2,TRBV5-8,NA,TRBJ2-3,TGTGCCAGCAGCATAGGGACTAGCGGGGCATTCAACACAGATACGCAGTATTTT,CASSIGTSGAFNTDTQYF
NA,TRBV6-5,NA,TRBJ1-4,TGTGCCAGCAGCCGAACGATAGACGAAAAACTGTTTTTT,CASSRTIDEKLFF
NA,TRBV13,NA,TRBJ2-1,TGTGCCAGCAGCTTGGCCGGACTATACAATGAGCAGTTCTTC,CASSLAGLYNEQFF
TRBD1,TRBV11-1,NA,TRBJ2-7,TGTGCCAGCAGCGCTCTCGGGACAGGACTCTACGAGCAGTACTTC,CASSALGTGLYEQYF
TRBD1,TRBV14,NA,TRBJ2-7,TGTGCCAGCAGCCAACAGACAGGGTTCGCCTACGAGCAGTACTTC,CASSQQTGFAYEQYF